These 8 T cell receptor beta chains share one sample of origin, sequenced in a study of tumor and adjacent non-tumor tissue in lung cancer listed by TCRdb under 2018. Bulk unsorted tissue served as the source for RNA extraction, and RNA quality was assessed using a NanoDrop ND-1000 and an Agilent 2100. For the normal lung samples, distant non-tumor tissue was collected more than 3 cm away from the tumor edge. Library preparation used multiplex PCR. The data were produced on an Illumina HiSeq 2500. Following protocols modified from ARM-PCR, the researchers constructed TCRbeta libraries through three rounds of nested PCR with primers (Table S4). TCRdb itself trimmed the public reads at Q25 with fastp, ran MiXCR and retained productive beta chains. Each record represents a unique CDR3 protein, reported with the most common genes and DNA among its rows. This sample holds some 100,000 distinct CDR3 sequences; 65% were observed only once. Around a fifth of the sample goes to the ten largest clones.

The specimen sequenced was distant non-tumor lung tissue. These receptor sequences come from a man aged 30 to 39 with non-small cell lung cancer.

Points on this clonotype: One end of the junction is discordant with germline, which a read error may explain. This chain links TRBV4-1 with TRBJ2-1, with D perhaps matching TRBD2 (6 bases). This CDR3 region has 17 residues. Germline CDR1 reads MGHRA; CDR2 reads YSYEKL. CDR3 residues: CASSQPPPLARTNEQSF. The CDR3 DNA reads TGCGCCAGCAGCCAACCTCCCCCTCTAGCGAGGACTAATGAGCAGTCCTTC.

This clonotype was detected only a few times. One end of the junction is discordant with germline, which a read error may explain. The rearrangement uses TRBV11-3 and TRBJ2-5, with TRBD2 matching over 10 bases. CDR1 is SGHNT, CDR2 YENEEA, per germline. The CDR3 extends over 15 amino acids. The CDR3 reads CVSSLEAGGLETQYF. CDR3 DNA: TGTGTCAGCAGCTTAGAAGCGGGAGGGCTAGAGACCCAATACTTC.

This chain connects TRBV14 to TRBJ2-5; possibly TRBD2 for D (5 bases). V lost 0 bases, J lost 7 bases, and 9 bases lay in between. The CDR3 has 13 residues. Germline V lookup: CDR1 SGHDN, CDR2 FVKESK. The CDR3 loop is CASSQDIGRTQYF. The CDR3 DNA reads TGTGCCAGCAGCCAAGACATTGGGAGGACCCAGTACTTC. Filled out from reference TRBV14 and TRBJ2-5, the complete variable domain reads EAGVTQFPSHSVIEKGQTVTLRCDPISGHDNLYWYRRVMGKEIKFLLHFVKESKQDESGMPNNRFLAERTGGTYSTLKVQPAELEDSGVYFCASSQDIGRTQYFGPGTRLLVL.

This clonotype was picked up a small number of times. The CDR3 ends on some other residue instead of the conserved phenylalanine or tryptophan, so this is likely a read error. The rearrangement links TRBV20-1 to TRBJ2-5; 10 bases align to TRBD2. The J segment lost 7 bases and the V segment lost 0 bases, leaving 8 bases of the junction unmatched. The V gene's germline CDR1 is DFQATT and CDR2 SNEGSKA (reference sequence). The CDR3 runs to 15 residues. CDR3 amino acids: CSARDQSGGALTQYL. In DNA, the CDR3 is TGCAGTGCTAGAGATCAGAGCGGGGGGGCCTTGACCCAGTACCTC.

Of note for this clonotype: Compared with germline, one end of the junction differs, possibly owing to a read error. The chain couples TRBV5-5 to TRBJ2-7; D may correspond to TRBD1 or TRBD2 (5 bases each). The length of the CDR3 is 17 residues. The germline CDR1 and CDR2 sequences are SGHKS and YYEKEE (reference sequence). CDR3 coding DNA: TGTGCCAGCAGCTTAGGATCCAGACAGCGGACCTCCTACGACCAGTACTTC. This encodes CASSLGSRQRTSYDQYF. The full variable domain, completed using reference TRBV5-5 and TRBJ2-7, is DAGVTQSPTHLIKTRGQQVTLRCSPISGHKSVSWYQQVLGQGPQFIFQYYEKEERGRGNFPDRFSARQFPNYSSELNVNALLLGDSALYLCASSLGSRQRTSYDQYFGPGTRLTVT.

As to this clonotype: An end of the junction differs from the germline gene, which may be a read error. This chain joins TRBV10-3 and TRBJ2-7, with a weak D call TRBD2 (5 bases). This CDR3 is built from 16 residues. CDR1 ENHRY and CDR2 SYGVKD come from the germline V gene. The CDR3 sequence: CAISDPGKGASYERYF. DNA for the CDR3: TGTGCCATCAGTGACCCGGGGAAGGGTGCATCCTACGAGCGGTACTTC.

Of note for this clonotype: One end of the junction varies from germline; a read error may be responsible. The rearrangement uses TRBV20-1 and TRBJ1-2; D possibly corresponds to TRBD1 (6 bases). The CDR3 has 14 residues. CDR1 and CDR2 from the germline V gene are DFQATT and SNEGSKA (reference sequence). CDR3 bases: TGCAGTACTAGCCCCGGTGGGGGGGCCGGGGGCTACACCTTC. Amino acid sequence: CSTSPGGGAGGYTF.

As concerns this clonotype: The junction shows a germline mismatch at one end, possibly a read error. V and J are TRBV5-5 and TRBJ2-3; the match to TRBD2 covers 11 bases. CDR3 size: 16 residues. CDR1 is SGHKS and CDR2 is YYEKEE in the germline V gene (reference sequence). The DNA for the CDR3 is TGTGCCAGCGGCTTAGGGACTAGCGGCGATCAGGATACGCAGTATTTT. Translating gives CASGLGTSGDQDTQYF. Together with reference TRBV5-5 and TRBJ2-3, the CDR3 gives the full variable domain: DAGVTQSPTHLIKTRGQQVTLRCSPISGHKSVSWYQQVLGQGPQFIFQYYEKEERGRGNFPDRFSARQFPNYSSELNVNALLLGDSALYLCASGLGTSGDQDTQYFGPGTRLTVL.